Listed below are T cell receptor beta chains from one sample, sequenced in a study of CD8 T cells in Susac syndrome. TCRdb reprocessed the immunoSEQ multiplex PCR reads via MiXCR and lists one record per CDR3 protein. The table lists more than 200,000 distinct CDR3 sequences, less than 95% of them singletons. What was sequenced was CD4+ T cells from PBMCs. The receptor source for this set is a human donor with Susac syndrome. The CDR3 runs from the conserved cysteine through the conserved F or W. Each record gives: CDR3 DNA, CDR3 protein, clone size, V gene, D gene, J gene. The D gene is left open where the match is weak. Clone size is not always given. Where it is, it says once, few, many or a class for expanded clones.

DNA: TGTGCCACAGGGACTAGCGGGGGGGCAAGCATTCAGTACTTC
CDR3: CATGTSGGASIQYF
size: NA
V: TRBV19
D: TRBD2
J: TRBJ2-4

DNA: TGTGCCTGGACCTCAACGGGACAGGATAATTCACCCCTCCACTTT
CDR3: CAWTSTGQDNSPLHF
size: NA
V: TRBV30
D: TRBD1
J: TRBJ1-6

DNA: TGTGCCAGCAGCTTCAGCGAACTCACTGAAGCTTTCTTT
CDR3: CASSFSELTEAFF
size: NA
V: TRBV7-2
D: NA
J: TRBJ1-1

DNA: TGTGCCAGCAGCTTGGCCGTAGCGGGCCGCCAAGAGACCCAGTACTTC
CDR3: CASSLAVAGRQETQYF
size: NA
V: TRBV5-6
D: TRBD2
J: TRBJ2-5

DNA: TGTGCCTGGAGAGTAGGGACCGAGAAAAATCAGCCCCAGCATTTT
CDR3: CAWRVGTEKNQPQHF
size: NA
V: TRBV30
D: NA
J: TRBJ1-5

DNA: TGTGCCACCAGTGATTCGTTTGAGAACAGGATCTACTCTGGAAACACCATATATTTT
CDR3: CATSDSFENRIYSGNTIYF
size: NA
V: TRBV24-1
D: NA
J: TRBJ1-3

DNA: TGTGCCAGCAGTGCCGGGACAGACACCTATGGCTACACCTTC
CDR3: CASSAGTDTYGYTF
size: NA
V: TRBV28
D: TRBD1
J: TRBJ1-2

DNA: TGTGCCTGGAGTGTACCCCTGGACAGGAGATACAATGAGCAGTTCTTC
CDR3: CAWSVPLDRRYNEQFF
size: NA
V: TRBV30
D: TRBD1
J: TRBJ2-1

DNA: TGTGCCAGCACCCAGGGAAGGAACACTGAAGCTTTCTTT
CDR3: CASTQGRNTEAFF
size: once
V: TRBV2
D: NA
J: TRBJ1-1

DNA: TGTGCCAGCAGCCAAGTTTCGGGGAGCAAAAACATTCAGTACTTC
CDR3: CASSQVSGSKNIQYF
size: NA
V: TRBV3-1
D: NA
J: TRBJ2-4

DNA: TGTGCCAGCTCATCCAAAGGGAACACTGAAGCTTTCTTT
CDR3: CASSSKGNTEAFF
size: NA
V: TRBV18
D: NA
J: TRBJ1-1

DNA: TGTGCCAGCAGCCCCCGCCTGCACGTGGAGACCCAGTACTTC
CDR3: CASSPRLHVETQYF
size: NA
V: TRBV14
D: NA
J: TRBJ2-5

DNA: TGCAGTGCTAGTCCGGGGGTTAGGAACACCGGGGAGCTGTTTTTT
CDR3: CSASPGVRNTGELFF
size: NA
V: TRBV20-1
D: NA
J: TRBJ2-2

DNA: TGTGCCAGTAGTATTGATGGCGTTCACACTGAAGCTTTCTTT
CDR3: CASSIDGVHTEAFF
size: NA
V: TRBV19
D: NA
J: TRBJ1-1

DNA: TGTGCCAGCAGCCAAGAAGACGATAGCGGGGGCCCCACGTACTTC
CDR3: CASSQEDDSGGPTYF
size: NA
V: TRBV4-2
D: TRBD2
J: TRBJ2-5

DNA: TGCAGTGCCCGACCGACGCCTAGCTCCTACGAGCAGTACTTC
CDR3: CSARPTPSSYEQYF
size: NA
V: TRBV20-1
D: NA
J: TRBJ2-7

DNA: TGTGCCAGCAGCTTGATGTCGACGGGGGATCAGCCCCAGCATTTT
CDR3: CASSLMSTGDQPQHF
size: NA
V: TRBV5-6
D: NA
J: TRBJ1-5